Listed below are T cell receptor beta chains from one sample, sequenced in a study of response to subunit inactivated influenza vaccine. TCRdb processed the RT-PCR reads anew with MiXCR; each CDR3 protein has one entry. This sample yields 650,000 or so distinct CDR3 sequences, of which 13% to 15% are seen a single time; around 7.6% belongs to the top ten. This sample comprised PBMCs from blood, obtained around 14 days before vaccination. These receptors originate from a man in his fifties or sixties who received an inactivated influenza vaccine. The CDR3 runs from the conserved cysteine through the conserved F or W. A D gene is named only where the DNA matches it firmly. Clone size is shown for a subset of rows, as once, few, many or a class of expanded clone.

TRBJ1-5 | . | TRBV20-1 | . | CSAPFNSNQPQHF | TGCAGTGCCCCTTTTAATAGCAATCAGCCCCAGCATTTT
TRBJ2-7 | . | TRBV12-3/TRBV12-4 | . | CASRLGPRFEQYF | TGTGCCAGCAGATTGGGACCGCGGTTCGAGCAGTACTTC
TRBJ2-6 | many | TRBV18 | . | CASSPSGANVLTF | TGTGCCAGCAGCCCCTCTGGGGCCAACGTCCTGACTTTC
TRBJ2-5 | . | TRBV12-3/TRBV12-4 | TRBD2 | CASNIAGGPETQYF | TGTGCCAGCAACATAGCGGGGGGCCCAGAGACCCAGTACTTC
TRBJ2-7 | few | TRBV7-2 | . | CASSLRDIGYEQYF | TGTGCCAGCAGCTTACGGGACATAGGGTACGAGCAGTACTTC
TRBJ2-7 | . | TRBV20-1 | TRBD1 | CSARRDRGSSYEQYF | TGCAGTGCAAGACGGGACAGGGGTAGCTCCTACGAGCAGTACTTC
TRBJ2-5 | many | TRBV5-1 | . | CASSESSGETQYF | TGCGCCAGCAGCGAATCTTCCGGGGAGACCCAGTACTTC
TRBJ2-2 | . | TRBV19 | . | CASSANGVDTGELFF | TGTGCCAGTAGTGCGAACGGGGTAGACACCGGGGAGCTGTTTTTT
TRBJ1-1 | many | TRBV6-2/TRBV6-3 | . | CASSYGQVGAFF | TGTGCCAGCAGTTACGGTCAGGTTGGAGCTTTCTTT
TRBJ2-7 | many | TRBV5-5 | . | CASSLVVGTEQYF | TGTGCCAGCAGCTTGGTTGTCGGGACCGAGCAGTACTTC
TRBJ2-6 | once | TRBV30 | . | CAWSVGGMLISGANVLTF | TGTGCCTGGAGTGTAGGGGGAATGTTGATCTCTGGGGCCAACGTCCTGACTTTC
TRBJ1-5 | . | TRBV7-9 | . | CASSSEGNTQLQHF | TGTGCCAGCAGCTCAGAGGGTAATACTCAGCTCCAGCATTTT
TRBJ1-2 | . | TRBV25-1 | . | CASSKGGLSLDGYTF | TGTGCCAGCAGCAAGGGAGGCCTGTCCCTCGATGGCTACACCTTC
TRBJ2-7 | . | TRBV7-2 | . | CASSLVGVVRDYEQYF | TGTGCCAGCAGCTTAGTGGGAGTCGTGCGGGACTACGAGCAGTACTTC
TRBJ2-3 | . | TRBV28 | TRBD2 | CASSFTLAGEGSTDTQYF | TGTGCCAGCAGTTTTACGCTAGCGGGAGAGGGTAGCACAGATACGCAGTATTTT
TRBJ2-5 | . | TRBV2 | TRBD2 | CASSGGLAGGSETQYF | TGTGCCAGCAGTGGCGGACTAGCGGGGGGATCAGAGACCCAGTACTTC
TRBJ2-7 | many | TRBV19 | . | CASSIGSSYEQYF | TGTGCCAGTAGTATAGGAAGCAGCTACGAGCAGTACTTC
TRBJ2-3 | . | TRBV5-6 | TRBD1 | CASSRRDRGADTQYF | TGTGCCAGCAGCCGTCGGGACAGGGGGGCAGATACGCAGTATTTT
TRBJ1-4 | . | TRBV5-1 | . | CASSSDLMEKLFF | TGCGCCAGCAGCTCCGACTTGATGGAAAAACTGTTTTTT
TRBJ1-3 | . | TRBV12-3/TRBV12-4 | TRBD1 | CASSPETGETSGNTIYF | TGTGCCAGCAGCCCTGAGACAGGGGAAACCTCTGGAAACACCATATATTTT
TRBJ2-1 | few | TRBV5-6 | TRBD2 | CASSLPALAGGPRFF | TGTGCCAGCAGCCTGCCCGCTCTAGCGGGAGGGCCGCGATTCTTC
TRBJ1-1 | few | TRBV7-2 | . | CASSWGRGRETEAFF | TGTGCCAGCAGCTGGGGTCGAGGGAGGGAAACTGAAGCTTTCTTT
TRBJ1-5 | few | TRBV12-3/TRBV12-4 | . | CASSFLVDQPQHF | TGTGCCAGCAGTTTCTTAGTCGATCAGCCCCAGCATTTT
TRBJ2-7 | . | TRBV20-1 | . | CSADTDGASYEQYF | TGCAGTGCGGATACTGACGGGGCTTCCTACGAGCAGTACTTC
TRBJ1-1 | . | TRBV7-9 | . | CASSLKASNTEAFF | TGTGCCAGCAGCTTAAAAGCCTCGAACACTGAAGCTTTCTTT
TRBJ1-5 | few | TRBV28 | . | CATATGFGNQPQHF | TGTGCCACTGCCACAGGGTTTGGCAATCAGCCCCAGCATTTT
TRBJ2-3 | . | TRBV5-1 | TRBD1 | CASSAFARGRGTDTQYF | TGCGCCAGCAGCGCATTCGCCAGGGGGCGGGGCACAGATACGCAGTATTTT
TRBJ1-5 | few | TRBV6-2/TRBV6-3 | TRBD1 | CASSYDRDRTVYSNQPQHF | TGTGCCAGCAGTTACGATAGGGACAGGACGGTTTATAGCAATCAGCCCCAGCATTTT